These 30 T cell receptor beta chains share one sample of origin, sequenced in a study of cytomegalovirus exposure and HLA in healthy donors listed by TCRdb under 2017. The library was generated by the immunoSEQ multiplex PCR assay. The multiplex PCR relied on a mix of 60 forward primers for TCR Vbeta segments and 13 reverse primers for TCR Jbeta segments. The clones in this table, taken by TCRdb from immuneACCESS, are in-frame only. Not every clone is retained; where verified, under half of the shortfall comes from an unresolved V gene, and the cause of the rest is unknown. The sample's table lists a count of 200,000 to 250,000 clones. The ten largest clones represent 0.9% to 1.4% of the sample. The sample taken for sequencing was PBMCs. The receptors here all came from a girl aged 2 to 10 in good health and CMV-seropositive.

This chain connects TRBV5-1 to TRBJ1-2; D is possibly TRBD1 (5 bases). The germline CDR1 and CDR2 sequences are SGHRS and YFSETQ. CDR3 size: 15 residues. V dropped 0 bases and J dropped 5 bases, with 14 bases sitting between them. The CDR3 nucleotides read TGCGCCAGCAGCTTGGGGGCAGGGATAGGGTATGGCTACACCTTC. This gives the protein CASSLGAGIGYGYTF.

The chain is built from TRBV11-1 and TRBJ1-2; 7 nucleotides align to TRBD1. V was clipped by 5 bases and J by 4 bases; unmatched bases: 10. This CDR3 comprises 15 residues. Germline assignment: CDR1 SGHAT and CDR2 FQDESV (reference sequence). Here the CDR3 DNA reads TGTGCCAGCAGCCCCGGGCGAGAGGGGGCCTATGGCTACACCTTC. It yields the protein CASSPGREGAYGYTF.

The V and J genes are TRBV7-2 and TRBJ1-5; the D gene is possibly TRBD1 (6 bases). Germline CDR1 is SGHTA and CDR2 is FQGNSA. The CDR3 extends over 16 amino acids. Between the trimmed V and J ends, which lost 1 base and 6 bases, there was a span of 16 bases. The CDR3 DNA sequence: TGTGCCAGCAGCTTAGTAGGGGGGGCGCCGGGTCAGCCCCAGCATTTT. It codes for CASSLVGGAPGQPQHF.

This chain connects TRBV5-5 to TRBJ2-3; tentatively, D is TRBD2 (6 bases). Trimming cost V 0 bases and J 2 bases, with 13 bases left between them. Germline CDR1 and CDR2: SGHKS and YYEKEE (reference sequence). This CDR3 comprises 16 residues. The CDR3 DNA reads TGTGCCAGCAGCTTGGCCCGCCTAGCGTCCACAGATACGCAGTATTTT. Translation gives CASSLARLASTDTQYF. The whole variable domain, remainder taken from reference TRBV5-5 and TRBJ2-3, is DAGVTQSPTHLIKTRGQQVTLRCSPISGHKSVSWYQQVLGQGPQFIFQYYEKEERGRGNFPDRFSARQFPNYSSELNVNALLLGDSALYLCASSLARLASTDTQYFGPGTRLTVL.

The J gene is TRBJ2-1, the V gene TRBV6-1; TRBD2 matches at 7 bases. V lost 7 bases, J lost 6 bases, and 12 bases stayed unmatched. CDR1 MNHNS and CDR2 SASEGT come from the germline V gene. The CDR3 covers 15 residues. CDR3 nucleotides: TGTGCCAGCAACCCCGTTGGGGGGGTCTTCAATGAGCAGTTCTTC. It codes for CASNPVGGVFNEQFF.

The chain carries TRBV2 and TRBJ1-2; 7 bases agree with TRBD1. The J segment lost 2 bases and the V segment lost 6 bases, leaving 3 bases of the junction unmatched. There are 13 residues in the CDR3. Germline V gives CDR1 SNHLY, CDR2 FYNNEI. The CDR3 reads CASSATGNYGYTF. Here the CDR3 DNA reads TGTGCCAGCAGCGCGACAGGGAACTATGGCTACACCTTC. The entire variable domain, with the rest obtained from reference TRBV2 and TRBJ1-2, is as follows: EPEVTQTPSHQVTQMGQEVILRCVPISNHLYFYWYRQILGQKVEFLVSFYNNEISEKSEIFDDQFSVERPDGSNFTLKIRSTKLEDSAMYFCASSATGNYGYTFGSGTRLTVV.

V is TRBV5-4 and J is TRBJ2-3; TRBD2 matches 13 bases. The CDR3 has 19 amino acids. J lost 1 base, V lost 7 bases, and 15 bases had no gene match. Germline-derived CDR1 and CDR2 are SGHNT and YYREEE (reference sequence). CDR3 amino acids: CASRRRGLAGRLGTDTQYF. The CDR3 DNA sequence: TGTGCCAGCCGCAGAAGGGGACTAGCGGGACGACTCGGCACAGATACGCAGTATTTT.

This rearrangement joins TRBV10-2 to TRBJ2-3; unclear D gene. CDR1 is WSHSY, CDR2 SAAADI, per germline. Deletions cut 6 bases from V and 3 bases from J, with 7 bases between. The CDR3 sequence is 12 residues long. This CDR3 is CASRVGTDTQYF. In nucleotides, the CDR3 is TGCGCCAGCAGGGTCGGGACAGATACGCAGTATTTT.

The V and J genes are TRBV7-2 and TRBJ1-2; no clear D gene. Trimming left V 2 bases short and J 7 bases short, with 8 bases between. The V gene's germline CDR1 is SGHTA and CDR2 FQGNSA. This CDR3 comprises 12 residues. CDR3 bases: TGTGCCAGCAGCTTACCCACTGGTGGCTACACCTTC. Amino acids: CASSLPTGGYTF.

V gene TRBV7-2 combines with J gene TRBJ1-5; D not certain. Germline V gene data show CDR1 as SGHTA and CDR2 as FQGNSA. V was pared by 4 bases and J by 7 bases, with 11 bases between. This CDR3 is built from 13 residues. DNA for the CDR3: TGTGCCAGCAGCTCGGACTTAAACCAGCCCCAGCATTTT. This translates into CASSSDLNQPQHF.

This chain connects TRBV30 to TRBJ1-4; tentatively, D is TRBD1 (6 bases). Germline CDR1 is GTSNPN and CDR2 is SVGIG (reference sequence). V gave up 0 bases and J gave up 1 base, with 18 bases separating them. The CDR3 extends over 18 amino acids. DNA for the CDR3: TGTGCCTGGAGTGTACTTCGGACAGTCCCCCTAACTAATGAAAAACTGTTTTTT. It is translated as CAWSVLRTVPLTNEKLFF.

J is TRBJ2-1 and V is TRBV19; tentative D call: TRBD1 (6 bases). V was trimmed by 6 bases and J by 0 bases, leaving 9 bases between them. The germline V gene encodes CDR1 LNHDA and CDR2 SQIVND (reference sequence). The CDR3 contains 14 residues. CDR3 residues: CASRARGSYNEQFF. In nucleotides, the CDR3 is TGTGCCAGTAGGGCCAGGGGCTCCTACAATGAGCAGTTCTTC. Together with reference TRBV19 and TRBJ2-1, the CDR3 gives the full variable domain: DGGITQSPKYLFRKEGQNVTLSCEQNLNHDAMYWYRQDPGQGLRLIYYSQIVNDFQKGDIAEGYSVSREKKESFPLTVTSAQKNPTAFYLCASRARGSYNEQFFGPGTRLTVL.

The chain has TRBV29-1 and TRBJ2-7, with 9 bases matching TRBD2. The CDR3 sequence is 16 residues long. Germline V gene lookup returns CDR1 SQVTM and CDR2 ANQGSEA. V lost 0 bases and J lost 0; bases outside the gene matches: 6. For the CDR3, the DNA is TGCAGCGTTGAAGATCGCGGTAGCGGGAGCTCCTACGAGCAGTACTTC. It yields the protein CSVEDRGSGSSYEQYF.

V gene TRBV9 combines with J gene TRBJ2-1, with D maybe TRBD2 (6 bases). The CDR3 covers 13 residues. CDR1 and CDR2 (germline): SGDLS, YYNGEE. The chain's CDR3 is CASGSPTYNEQFF. The CDR3 region has the DNA TGTGCTAGCGGTTCTCCCACTTACAATGAGCAGTTCTTC.

The V call is TRBV6-5, the J call TRBJ1-2; a weak D match, TRBD1 (5 bases). The CDR3 consists of 14 residues. V was pared by 0 bases and J by 5 bases, with 10 bases between. Germline assignment: CDR1 MNHEY and CDR2 SVGAGI. In DNA form, the CDR3 reads TGTGCCAGCAGTTACTCAGGGGAGGCTTATGGCTACACCTTC. Its translation: CASSYSGEAYGYTF.

The chain has TRBV5-6 and TRBJ1-2; D not resolved. V was shortened by 1 base and J by 0 bases, with 10 bases between the two germline ends. The CDR3 is 15 amino acids. In germline, CDR1 is SGHDT, CDR2 YYEEEE. CDR3 DNA sequence: TGTGCCAGCAGCTTGTATTCGCCAGCTAACTATGGCTACACCTTC. This translates into CASSLYSPANYGYTF.

J is TRBJ2-7 and V is TRBV5-1; perhaps TRBD1 as D (6 bases). V gave up 0 bases and J gave up 2 bases, with 12 bases separating them. The CDR3 contains 15 residues. From germline, CDR1 is SGHRS and CDR2 YFSETQ. The CDR3, as DNA: TGCGCCAGCAGCTTGGACCTCCGGGACACCTACGAGCAGTACTTC. This gives the protein CASSLDLRDTYEQYF.

The rearrangement uses TRBV5-1 and TRBJ2-7; D might be TRBD2 (6 bases). Germline V CDR1 and CDR2: SGHRS, YFSETQ. The CDR3 is made up of 18 amino acids. Trimming shortened V by 2 bases and J by 2 bases, and 23 bases separated the two germline ends. CDR3 amino acids: CASSFGRSGAGSPYEQYF. The CDR3 nucleotides read TGCGCCAGCAGCTTTGGTAGGAGTGGGGCGGGATCCCCCTACGAGCAGTACTTC.

The CDR3 nucleotides read TGTGCCAGCCGAAATTATGAGGGAGCCAATGAGCAGTTCTTC. Encoded protein: CASRNYEGANEQFF. The rearrangement links TRBV6-6 to TRBJ2-1; the D gene is possibly TRBD2 (5 bases). Germline CDR1 is MNHNY and CDR2 is SVGAGI (reference sequence). This CDR3 region has 14 residues. Trimming shortened V by 8 bases and J by 6 bases, and 17 bases separated the two germline ends.

J is TRBJ1-5 and V is TRBV7-6; D is uncertain. The CDR3 has 16 amino acids. In germline, CDR1 is SGHVS, CDR2 FNYEAQ. Deletions cut 1 base from V and 0 bases from J, with 10 bases between. CDR3 in DNA: TGTGCCAGCAGCTTAGACGCCTCCTATAGCAATCAGCCCCAGCATTTT. Its protein product is CASSLDASYSNQPQHF.

The CDR3 DNA follows: TGTGCCAGCAGCTTCGGGGAGACCCAGTACTTC. Amino acids: CASSFGETQYF. This chain uses TRBV7-2 with TRBJ2-5; no clear D gene. Trimming removed 3 bases at V and 5 bases at J, with 4 bases between. CDR1 is SGHTA and CDR2 is FQGNSA in the germline V gene. The CDR3 loop spans 11 amino acids.

This CDR3 is CASSLGTSGSYEQYF. CDR3 nucleotides: TGTGCCAGCAGCTTAGGGACTAGCGGGAGTTACGAGCAGTACTTC. The chain has TRBV5-4 and TRBJ2-7; 14 nucleotides align to TRBD2. V lost 2 bases and J lost 4; bases outside the gene matches: 2. CDR1 and CDR2 (germline): SGHNT, YYREEE (reference sequence). The CDR3 runs 15 residues.

This chain connects TRBV29-1 to TRBJ1-2; possible D gene TRBD1, 6 bases. Germline-derived CDR1 and CDR2 are SQVTM and ANQGSEA. The CDR3 is 12 amino acids. The V and J ends lost 3 bases and 8 bases respectively, with 13 bases between them. The CDR3 is CSVEGQGNGYTF. The CDR3 DNA sequence: TGCAGCGTTGAGGGCCAGGGGAACGGCTACACCTTC.

The genes are TRBV7-6 and TRBJ1-3; D ambiguous. Germline CDR1 is SGHVS and CDR2 is FNYEAQ. V lost 4 bases, J lost 1 base, and 8 bases lay in between. CDR3 length equals 14 residues. CDR3 loop: CASSSQVSGNTIYF. CDR3 nucleotides: TGTGCCAGCAGCTCGCAGGTGTCTGGAAACACCATATATTTT.

This chain uses TRBV28 with TRBJ2-7, with D possibly being TRBD2 (5 bases). The germline V gene has CDR1 MDHEN and CDR2 SYDVKM. Trimming took off 11 bases at V and 4 bases at J, with 15 bases between the two ends. This CDR3 has 12 residues. CDR3 protein: CAVARPTYEQYF. The CDR3, as DNA: TGTGCCGTAGCGAGACCCACGTACGAGCAGTACTTC. The variable domain in full, completed from reference TRBV28 and TRBJ2-7, reads DVKVTQSSRYLVKRTGEKVFLECVQDMDHENMFWYRQDPGLGLRLIYFSYDVKMKEKGDIPEGYSVSREKKERFSLILESASTNQTSMYLCAVARPTYEQYFGPGTRLTVT.

This rearrangement joins TRBV28 to TRBJ1-4; D gene unclear. The CDR3 extends over 15 amino acids. Germline loops: CDR1 MDHEN, CDR2 SYDVKM. Trimming removed 7 bases at V and 8 bases at J, with 20 bases between. The CDR3 DNA reads as TGTGCCAGCAACTCAAGGCCGGGTTCGGGAGAAAAACTGTTTTTT. Protein sequence: CASNSRPGSGEKLFF. Together with reference TRBV28 and TRBJ1-4, the CDR3 gives the full variable domain: DVKVTQSSRYLVKRTGEKVFLECVQDMDHENMFWYRQDPGLGLRLIYFSYDVKMKEKGDIPEGYSVSREKKERFSLILESASTNQTSMYLCASNSRPGSGEKLFFGSGTQLSVL.

The rearrangement links TRBV25-1 to TRBJ2-5; the D is unclear. The J call may not be correct, given that the DNA end is closer to TRBJ2-7. This CDR3 is 12 amino acids long. Germline loops: CDR1 MGHDK, CDR2 SYGVNS. The CDR3 DNA reads as TGTGCCAGCACGTCGCGGTCACTCGAGCAGTACTTC. Residues: CASTSRSLEQYF.

The chain recombines TRBV27 with TRBJ2-2; D may be TRBD1 (6 bases). Germline-derived CDR1 and CDR2 are MNHEY and SMNVEV (reference sequence). V gave up 5 bases and J gave up 0 bases, with 13 bases separating them. The CDR3 is 16 residues long. This CDR3 is CASSANRQANTGELFF. The CDR3 nucleotides are TGTGCCAGCAGTGCAAACCGACAGGCGAACACCGGGGAGCTGTTTTTT.

This chain joins TRBV7-9 and TRBJ2-1; TRBD1 is a possible D gene (6 bases). CDR1 and CDR2 (germline): SEHNR, FQNEAQ (reference sequence). Trimming took 8 bases from V and 5 from J, leaving 13 bases between them. The CDR3 spans 13 residues. The CDR3 here is CASVDSPNNEQFF. CDR3 sequence (DNA): TGTGCCAGCGTGGACAGTCCCAACAATGAGCAGTTCTTC. The entire variable domain, with the rest obtained from reference TRBV7-9 and TRBJ2-1, is as follows: DTGVSQNPRHKITKRGQNVTFRCDPISEHNRLYWYRQTLGQGPEFLTYFQNEAQLEKSRLLSDRFSAERPKGSFSTLEIQRTEQGDSAMYLCASVDSPNNEQFFGPGTRLTVL.

The chain is built from TRBV5-6 and TRBJ2-1, with TRBD2 as a possible D gene (6 bases). CDR1 and CDR2 (germline): SGHDT, YYEEEE. The CDR3 is 15 residues long. Trimming cost V 0 bases and J 8 bases, with 15 bases left between them. Written as DNA, the CDR3 is TGTGCCAGCAGCTTGGCCAAGGGCGGGATCTATGAGCAGTTCTTC. Protein product: CASSLAKGGIYEQFF.